These 3 T cell receptor beta chains were all obtained from the same sample, sequenced in a study of human T cells and chemical hapten exposure. Stated time point: pre-sensitization, week 0. Treatment of the sample: therapeutic diphenylcyclopropenone sensitization with weekly scalp DPC. In TCRdb, the RACE reads were re-called with MiXCR into one record per CDR3 protein. The sample records roughly 380,000 distinct CDR3 sequences, 4.5% to 6% being singletons. Sequencing used whole blood, obtained in connection with sensitization to the hapten diphenylcyclopropenone (DPC). These receptors originate from a woman between 50 and 59 years old with alopecia areata. Some clones in this sample may be carry-over from other donors' samples.

The chain is built from TRBV20-1 and TRBJ2-7; D ambiguous. The V gene lost 7 bases and the J gene lost 1 base, with 11 bases spanning the gap. The CDR3 has 12 residues. Germline lookup yields CDR1 DFQATT and CDR2 SNEGSKA (reference sequence). In nucleotides, the CDR3 is TGCAGTGTCAGGCCAGGATCCTACGAGCAGTACTTC. It specifies CSVRPGSYEQYF.

There are a few counts of this clonotype. This chain connects TRBV5-1 to TRBJ2-2; D is ambiguous. The CDR3 length is 15 residues. Germline CDR1 reads SGHRS; CDR2 reads YFSETQ. V was shortened by 5 bases and J by 0 bases, with 11 bases between the two germline ends. In DNA, the CDR3 is TGCGCCAGCAGGCAGGACGTCGCGAACACCGGGGAGCTGTTTTTT. Its translation is CASRQDVANTGELFF.

This clonotype was seen at least ten times. The gene calls are TRBV6-5 and TRBJ1-5; no clear D. V shed 6 bases and J shed 5 bases, with 11 bases lying between them. This CDR3 is 13 amino acids long. CDR1 MNHEY and CDR2 SVGAGI come from the germline V gene. The DNA for the CDR3 is TGTGCCAGCAGACCGGGCCGCTATCAGCCCCAGCATTTT. It yields the protein CASRPGRYQPQHF.